The 5 T cell receptor beta chains below come from one sample, sequenced in a study of blood T cells in healthy people across ages. A second PCR, run for roughly 6 to 11 cycles, used a sample-barcoded 5' primer plus a J-beta primer mix. TCRdb reprocessed the 5' RACE reads via MiXCR and lists one record per CDR3 protein. The sample consists of 800,000 to 950,000 distinct CDR3 sequences, roughly 48% of them appearing once. The specimen sequenced was blood. These receptor sequences come from a man under 40 in good health.

CDR3 DNA: TGTGCCAGCAGTTTCTACAGCGGGGGGCCCTACAATGAGCAGTTCTTC. It encodes CASSFYSGGPYNEQFF. The chain uses TRBV27 and TRBJ2-1; 9 bases align to TRBD2. In germline, CDR1 is MNHEY, CDR2 SMNVEV (reference sequence). V was pared by 3 bases and J by 2 bases, with 5 bases of the junction left unmatched. This CDR3 contains 16 residues.

This chain uses TRBV6-6 with TRBJ2-5; D is ambiguous. Germline V gene data show CDR1 as MNHNY and CDR2 as SVGAGI (reference sequence). There are 13 residues in the CDR3. Deletions cut 4 bases from V and 6 bases from J, with 12 bases between. The CDR3 bases are TGTGCCAGCAGTTCTGACTCCAGTAAGACCCAGTACTTC. Its protein product is CASSSDSSKTQYF.

The V and J genes are TRBV3-1 and TRBJ2-3; 8 nucleotides align to TRBD2. V lost 4 bases, J lost 6 bases, and 6 bases stayed unmatched. Germline V gene lookup returns CDR1 LGHDT and CDR2 YNNKEL (reference sequence). This CDR3 comprises 14 residues. CDR3: CASSPRTSKDTQYF. CDR3 in DNA: TGTGCCAGCAGCCCACGGACTAGCAAGGATACGCAGTATTTT.

The chain combines TRBV20-1 with TRBJ2-2; tentative D call: TRBD1 (6 bases). Germline-derived CDR1 and CDR2 are DFQATT and SNEGSKA (reference sequence). The CDR3 is 14 residues long. V lost 6 bases to trimming and J lost 5 bases, with 16 bases between them. This chain's CDR3 is CSAHSTGTTGELFF. The CDR3 nucleotides read TGCAGTGCCCACTCGACAGGCACGACCGGGGAGCTGTTTTTT.

This clonotype was detected only once. The junction shows a germline mismatch at one end, possibly a read error. The rearrangement links TRBV25-1 to TRBJ2-3, with D hard to call. The CDR3 is 16 amino acids. The germline V gene encodes CDR1 MGHDK and CDR2 SYGVNS. The CDR3, as DNA: TGTGTCAGCAGTGAAGGGTCCGTAGGTTACACAGATACGCAGTATTTT. It encodes CVSSEGSVGYTDTQYF.